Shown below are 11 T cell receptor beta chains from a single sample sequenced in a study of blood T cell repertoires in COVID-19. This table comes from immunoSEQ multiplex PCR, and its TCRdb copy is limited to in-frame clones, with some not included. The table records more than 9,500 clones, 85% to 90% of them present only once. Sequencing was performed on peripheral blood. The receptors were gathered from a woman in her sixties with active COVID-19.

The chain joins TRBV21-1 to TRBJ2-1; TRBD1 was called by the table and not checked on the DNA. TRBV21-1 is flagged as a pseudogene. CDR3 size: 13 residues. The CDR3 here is CASPRQRDNEQFF. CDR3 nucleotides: TGTGCCAGCCCGCGACAGCGAGACAATGAGCAGTTCTTC.

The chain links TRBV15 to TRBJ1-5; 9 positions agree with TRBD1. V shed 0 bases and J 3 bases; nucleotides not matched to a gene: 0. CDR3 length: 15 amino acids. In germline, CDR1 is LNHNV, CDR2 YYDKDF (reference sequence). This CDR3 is CATSREQGANQPQHF. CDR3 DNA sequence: TGTGCCACCAGCAGAGAACAGGGGGCCAATCAGCCCCAGCATTTT.

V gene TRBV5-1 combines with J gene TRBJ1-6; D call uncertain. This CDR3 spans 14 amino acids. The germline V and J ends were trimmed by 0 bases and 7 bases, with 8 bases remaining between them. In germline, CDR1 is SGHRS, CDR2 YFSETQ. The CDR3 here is CASSLGQTNSPLHF. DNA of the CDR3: TGCGCCAGCAGCTTGGGACAAACAAATTCACCCCTCCACTTT.

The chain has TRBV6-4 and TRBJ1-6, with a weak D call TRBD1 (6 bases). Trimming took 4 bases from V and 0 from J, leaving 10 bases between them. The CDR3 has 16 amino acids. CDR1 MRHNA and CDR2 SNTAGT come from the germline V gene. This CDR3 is CASSVQGSSYNSPLHF. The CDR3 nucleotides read TGTGCCAGCAGTGTCCAGGGGAGCTCCTATAATTCACCCCTCCACTTT.

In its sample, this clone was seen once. CDR3 in DNA: TGTGCCACCAGCAGAGAGGTCTGGACAGGTGGCTACACCTTC. Translation: CATSREVWTGGYTF. The chain recombines TRBV15 with TRBJ1-2; 7 nucleotides line up with TRBD1. The V and J ends lost 0 bases and 7 bases, in that order; junction bases with no gene match: 5. Germline V gives CDR1 LNHNV, CDR2 YYDKDF (reference sequence). CDR3 length equals 14 residues.

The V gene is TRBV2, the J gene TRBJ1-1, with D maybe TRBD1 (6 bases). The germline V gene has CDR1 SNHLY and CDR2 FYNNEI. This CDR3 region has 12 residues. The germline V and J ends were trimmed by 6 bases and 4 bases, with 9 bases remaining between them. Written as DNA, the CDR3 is TGTGCCAGCAGCGGACAGACCACTGAAGCTTTCTTT. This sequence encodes CASSGQTTEAFF.

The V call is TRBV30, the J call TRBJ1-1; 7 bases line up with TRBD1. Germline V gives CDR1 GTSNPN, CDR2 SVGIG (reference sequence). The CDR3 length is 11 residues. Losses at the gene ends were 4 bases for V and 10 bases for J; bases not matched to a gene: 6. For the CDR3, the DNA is TGTGCCTGGATTTTTCAGGGGGGAGCTTTCTTT. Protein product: CAWIFQGGAFF.

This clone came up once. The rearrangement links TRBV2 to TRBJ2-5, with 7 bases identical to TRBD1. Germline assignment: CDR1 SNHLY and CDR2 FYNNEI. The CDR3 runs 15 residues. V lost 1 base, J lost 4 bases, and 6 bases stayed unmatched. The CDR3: CASSEGGQLTETQYF. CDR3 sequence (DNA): TGTGCCAGCAGTGAAGGGGGACAGTTGACAGAGACCCAGTACTTC.

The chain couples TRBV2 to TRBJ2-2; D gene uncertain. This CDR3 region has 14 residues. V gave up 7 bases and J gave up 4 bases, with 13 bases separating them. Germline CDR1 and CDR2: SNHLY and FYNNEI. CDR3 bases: TGTGCCAGCAAAGCGTCTTTTGGCACCGGGGAGCTGTTTTTT. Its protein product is CASKASFGTGELFF. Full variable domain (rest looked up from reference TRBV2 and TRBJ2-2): EPEVTQTPSHQVTQMGQEVILRCVPISNHLYFYWYRQILGQKVEFLVSFYNNEISEKSEIFDDQFSVERPDGSNFTLKIRSTKLEDSAMYFCASKASFGTGELFFGEGSRLTVL.

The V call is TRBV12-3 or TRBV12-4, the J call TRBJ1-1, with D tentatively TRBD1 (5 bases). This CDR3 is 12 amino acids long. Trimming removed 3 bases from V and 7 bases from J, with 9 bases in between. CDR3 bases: TGTGCCAGCAGTTTGGCAGGGCTTGAAGCTTTCTTT. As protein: CASSLAGLEAFF.

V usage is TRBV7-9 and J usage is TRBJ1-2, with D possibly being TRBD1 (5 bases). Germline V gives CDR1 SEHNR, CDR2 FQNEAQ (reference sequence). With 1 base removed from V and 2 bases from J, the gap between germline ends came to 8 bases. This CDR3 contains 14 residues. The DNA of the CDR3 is TGTGCCAGCAGCTTAGATCGGGGGAACTATGGCTACACCTTC. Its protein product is CASSLDRGNYGYTF.